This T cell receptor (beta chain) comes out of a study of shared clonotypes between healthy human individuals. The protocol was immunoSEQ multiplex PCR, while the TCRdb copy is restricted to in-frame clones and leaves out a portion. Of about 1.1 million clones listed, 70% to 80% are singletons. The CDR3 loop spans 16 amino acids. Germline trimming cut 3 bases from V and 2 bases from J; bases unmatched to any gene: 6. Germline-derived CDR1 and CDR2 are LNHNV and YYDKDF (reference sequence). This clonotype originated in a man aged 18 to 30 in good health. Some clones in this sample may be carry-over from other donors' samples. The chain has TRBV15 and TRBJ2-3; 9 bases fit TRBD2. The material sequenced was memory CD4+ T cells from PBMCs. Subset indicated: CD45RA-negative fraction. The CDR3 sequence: CATSRLAGRLTDTQYF. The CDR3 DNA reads TGTGCCACCAGCAGGCTAGCGGGACGGCTCACAGATACGCAGTATTTT.